These T cell receptor beta chains were read from a single sample in a study of vaccination effects on CD4 cells after COVID-19. Libraries were prepared by immunoSEQ multiplex PCR; TCRdb keeps only in-frame clonotypes and omits some of them. The sample lists more than 35,000 clones; about 80% were seen once. For these receptors, no antigen is known. The starting material was CD4+ T cells from PBMCs cultured with HCoV-NL63 spike peptides, obtained after COVID-19 vaccination. All receptors come from a human donor who received a COVID-19 vaccine. Some clones in this sample may be carry-over from other donors' samples. CDR3s include the opening cysteine and the closing phenylalanine or tryptophan. D genes are given only for firm matches. Clone sizes are given selectively: once, few, many, or a class where the clone is expanded.

TRBJ1-5,-,TRBV5-1,once,CASSLWGSNQPQHF,TGCGCCAGCAGCTTGTGGGGGTCGAATCAGCCCCAGCATTTT
TRBJ2-1,-,TRBV5-4,-,CASSLEGVSYNEQFF,TGTGCCAGCAGCTTGGAAGGGGTCTCCTACAATGAGCAGTTCTTC
TRBJ2-3,-,TRBV11-3,-,CASSLDRTTDTQYF,TGTGCCAGCAGCTTAGATCGGACCACAGATACGCAGTATTTT
TRBJ1-4,-,TRBV5-5,-,CASSLVEGVSGEKLFF,TGTGCCAGCAGCTTGGTCGAGGGGGTCTCAGGTGAAAAACTGTTTTTT
TRBJ1-4,-,TRBV2,once,CASSESGNNEKLFF,TGTGCCAGCAGTGAGTCTGGGAATAATGAAAAACTGTTTTTT
TRBJ2-5,-,TRBV2,-,CASSGTAQETQYF,TGTGCCAGCAGTGGGACAGCCCAAGAGACCCAGTACTTC
TRBJ2-5,-,TRBV7-9,-,CASSQWGRGRQETQYF,TGTGCCAGCAGCCAATGGGGGCGGGGGCGCCAAGAGACCCAGTACTTC
TRBJ1-6,TRBD1,TRBV11-2,once,CASSPPRTGDNSPLHF,TGTGCCAGCAGCCCGCCGAGGACAGGGGACAATTCACCCCTCCACTTT
TRBJ1-5,TRBD1,TRBV5-8,-,CASSEGQGKYENQPQHF,TGTGCCAGCAGCGAGGGACAGGGTAAATACGAGAATCAGCCCCAGCATTTT
TRBJ1-6,-,TRBV18,-,CASSPSEGNNSPLHF,TGTGCCAGCTCACCATCGGAGGGGAATAATTCACCCCTCCACTTT
TRBJ2-1,-,TRBV18,-,CASSPGVSTNEQFF,TGTGCCAGCTCTCCTGGTGTTAGCACGAATGAGCAGTTCTTC
TRBJ2-3,-,TRBV18,-,CASSPRQTDTQYF,TGTGCCAGCTCACCACGACAGACAGATACGCAGTATTTT
TRBJ2-3,-,TRBV2,-,CASSMEQLSTDTQYF,TGTGCCAGCAGCATGGAACAGCTAAGCACAGATACGCAGTATTTT
TRBJ2-2,-,TRBV7-7,-,CASTPLMGRTNTGELFF,TGTGCCAGCACCCCCTTAATGGGACGAACGAACACCGGGGAGCTGTTTTTT
TRBJ1-5,-,TRBV6-2/TRBV6-3,-,CASSYSTGWNQPQHF,TGTGCCAGCAGTTACTCCACAGGGTGGAATCAGCCCCAGCATTTT
TRBJ1-2,-,TRBV20-1,-,CSASMLNNYGYTF,TGCAGTGCTAGTATGTTAAATAACTATGGCTACACCTTC
TRBJ1-1,TRBD1,TRBV12-5,once,CASGWDRGWDTEAFF,TGTGCTAGTGGTTGGGACAGGGGTTGGGACACTGAAGCTTTCTTT
TRBJ1-4,-,TRBV7-8,-,CASSSRSNNEKLFF,TGTGCCAGCAGCTCGAGGTCGAATAATGAAAAACTGTTTTTT
TRBJ2-6,-,TRBV4-1,-,CASSQVGRISGANVLTF,TGCGCCAGCAGCCAAGTCGGCAGAATCTCTGGGGCCAACGTCCTGACTTTC
TRBJ1-3,-,TRBV3-1/TRBV3-2,-,CASSPRGGGNTIYF,TGTGCCAGCAGCCCCAGGGGTGGAGGAAACACCATATATTTT
TRBJ2-5,-,TRBV5-4,-,CASSLNREETQYF,TGTGCCAGCAGCCTAAACAGGGAAGAGACCCAGTACTTC
TRBJ1-3,-,TRBV6-2/TRBV6-3,-,CASSYGYSSGNTIYF,TGTGCCAGCAGTTACGGGTACAGCTCTGGAAACACCATATATTTT
TRBJ1-2,-,TRBV7-8,-,CASSLLQGALKNYGYTF,TGTGCCAGCAGCTTATTGCAGGGAGCGTTGAAAAACTATGGCTACACCTTC
TRBJ2-3,-,TRBV5-1,-,CASSLGGITDTQYF,TGCGCCAGCAGCTTGGGCGGAATCACAGATACGCAGTATTTT
TRBJ1-2,-,TRBV27,-,CASSLKRQLNYGYTF,TGTGCCAGCAGTTTAAAACGACAGCTAAACTATGGCTACACCTTC
TRBJ2-3,-,TRBV24-1,-,CATSRRGDIDTQYF,TGTGCCACCAGTAGGAGGGGGGATATAGATACGCAGTATTTT
TRBJ1-1,-,TRBV25-1,-,CASSDWPWNTEAFF,TGTGCCAGCAGTGATTGGCCATGGAACACTGAAGCTTTCTTT
TRBJ1-1,TRBD1,TRBV5-1,-,CASSLTGANTEAFF,TGCGCCAGCAGCTTGACAGGGGCTAACACTGAAGCTTTCTTT
TRBJ2-3,-,TRBV5-1,-,CASSPAARVSTDTQYF,TGCGCCAGCAGCCCGGCGGCCAGGGTGAGCACAGATACGCAGTATTTT
TRBJ2-2,-,TRBV11-3,-,CASSPALARTGELFF,TGTGCCAGCAGCCCCGCACTAGCCCGAACCGGGGAGCTGTTTTTT
TRBJ1-1,-,TRBV5-6,-,CASSLAKRGSNTEAFF,TGTGCCAGCAGCTTGGCCAAACGGGGTTCGAACACTGAAGCTTTCTTT
TRBJ1-2,-,TRBV25-1,-,CASSAFSIRDYGYTF,TGTGCCAGCAGTGCCTTCTCGATTAGAGACTATGGCTACACCTTC
TRBJ2-5,TRBD1,TRBV18,once,CASSQNRGLETQYF,TGTGCCAGCTCACAAAACAGGGGGCTGGAGACCCAGTACTTC
TRBJ1-2,-,TRBV4-3,once,CASSQRGGFYGYTF,TGCGCCAGCAGCCAACGAGGGGGTTTTTATGGCTACACCTTC
TRBJ2-4,TRBD2,TRBV2,once,CASTGGKAKNIQYF,TGTGCCAGCACGGGGGGGAAAGCCAAAAACATTCAGTACTTC
TRBJ1-1,-,TRBV12-3/TRBV12-4,-,CASRIGPNTEAFF,TGTGCCAGCAGAATCGGCCCAAACACTGAAGCTTTCTTT
TRBJ1-6,TRBD1,TRBV28,once,CASSRDRTNYNSPLHF,TGTGCCAGCAGCAGGGACAGGACTAACTATAATTCACCCCTCCACTTT
TRBJ2-2,TRBD1,TRBV9,-,CASSVGQGYTGELFF,TGTGCCAGCAGCGTAGGACAGGGGTACACCGGGGAGCTGTTTTTT
TRBJ2-3,-,TRBV30,-,CAWSVGLTDTQYF,TGTGCCTGGAGTGTAGGGCTTACAGATACGCAGTATTTT
TRBJ1-1,TRBD1,TRBV12-3/TRBV12-4,-,CASRDRGEAFF,TGTGCCAGCAGGGACAGGGGAGAAGCTTTCTTT
TRBJ2-3,-,TRBV28,-,CASSSLATQYF,TGTGCCAGCAGTTCCCTAGCCACGCAGTATTTT
TRBJ2-5,TRBD2,TRBV2,-,CATSTSAVTQETQYF,TGTGCCACTTCGACTAGCGCGGTAACCCAAGAGACCCAGTACTTC
TRBJ1-5,-,TRBV2,few,CASSNVGSNQPQHF,TGTGCCAGCAGCAACGTTGGTAGCAATCAGCCCCAGCATTTT
TRBJ2-2,-,TRBV28,-,CASILTSGNTGELFF,TGTGCCAGCATCCTCACGTCGGGCAACACCGGGGAGCTGTTTTTT
TRBJ2-1,TRBD2,TRBV7-8,-,CASSFSGLAYNEQFF,TGTGCCAGCAGCTTCTCGGGACTAGCCTACAATGAGCAGTTCTTC
TRBJ1-6,TRBD1,TRBV4-2,-,CASSRTGQGGSPLHF,TGTGCCAGCAGCCGAACGGGACAGGGGGGTTCACCCCTCCACTTT
TRBJ2-2,TRBD1,TRBV24-1,-,CATRPGTANTGELFF,TGTGCCACCAGGCCCGGGACAGCGAACACCGGGGAGCTGTTTTTT
TRBJ1-4,-,TRBV3-1/TRBV3-2,-,CASSQETKKLFF,TGTGCCAGCAGCCAAGAAACGAAAAAACTGTTTTTT
TRBJ2-2,-,TRBV19,once,CASSIPQGTGELFF,TGTGCCAGTAGTATTCCGCAGGGAACCGGGGAGCTGTTTTTT
TRBJ2-2,TRBD2,TRBV9,-,CASSITSGGDTGELFF,TGTGCCAGCAGCATTACTAGCGGGGGGGACACCGGGGAGCTGTTTTTT
TRBJ1-3,-,TRBV2,-,CASSRAVGNTIYF,TGTGCCAGCAGCAGGGCCGTTGGAAACACCATATATTTT
TRBJ1-2,-,TRBV6-5,-,CASSPKKGGGYTF,TGTGCCAGCAGTCCAAAAAAGGGGGGGGGCTACACCTTC
TRBJ1-4,-,TRBV7-9,once,CASSLGQNEKLFF,TGTGCCAGCAGCTTAGGACAGAATGAAAAACTGTTTTTT
TRBJ1-2,-,TRBV10-2,-,CATTPGGLGYGYTF,TGCGCCACCACTCCTGGCGGTCTCGGCTATGGCTACACCTTC
TRBJ2-1,TRBD2,TRBV7-2,-,CASSFLAGGRWVNEQFF,TGTGCCAGCAGCTTCCTAGCGGGGGGCAGGTGGGTCAATGAGCAGTTCTTC
TRBJ2-5,-,TRBV19,-,CASSIWGETQYF,TGTGCCAGTAGTATATGGGGAGAGACCCAGTACTTC
TRBJ1-5,TRBD1,TRBV5-1,-,CASSPQTGGGQPQHF,TGCGCCAGCAGCCCCCAGACAGGGGGCGGTCAGCCCCAGCATTTT